One T cell receptor beta chain is described in this entry. These data come from a study of blood T cell repertoires in COVID-19. Background on the study: Acute and convalescent COVID-19 specimens originated in the United States, Italy and Spain. Sources were T cells, B-cell-depleted T cells, or PBMCs; the material itself was cDNA or gDNA.

In the original workflow: Estimation of nucleated cell counts was performed using reference gene primer amplification. Produced via immunoSEQ multiplex PCR; TCRdb's table is partial and in-frame only. D and trimming come from the DNA, and the V and J calls and clone size come from that table. The sample lists some 250,000 clones, roughly 87% seen once, with more than 6% in the top ten. The specimen sequenced was peripheral blood. The TCR was taken from a man aged 60-69 years who had recovered from COVID-19.

The CDR3, as DNA: TGTGCCACCAGTGAAAGCGGGGCAGGGATGGGCGAGCAGTACTTC. Encoded protein: CATSESGAGMGEQYF. This chain uses TRBV24-1 with TRBJ2-7, with 7 bases fitting TRBD2. The V and J ends lost 4 bases and 6 bases, in that order; junction bases with no gene match: 11. Looked up from germline, CDR1 is KGHDR and CDR2 is SFDVKD. The CDR3 contains 15 residues.